This TCR beta chain was sequenced during a study of blood T cell repertoires in COVID-19 (TCRdb year 2020). About the full investigation: Samples covering the acute and convalescent phases of COVID-19 were provided by collaborators in the United States, Italy and Spain. The sample metadata nearly always contained a de-identified subject ID, COVID-19 status, age in years and sex. The prospective study material was composed of cDNA or gDNA derived from T cells, B-cell-depleted T cells, or PBMCs. The repertoires were made available in a free public database intended to serve as a resource for research on the immune response to SARS-CoV-2. The samples were drawn from two sources: the first 160 participants of the ongoing ImmuneRACE study, and 950 to 1,500 subjects contributed by 6 global collaborators. Deeply sampled blood TCRbeta repertoires from subjects exposed to, actively infected with, or recovered from COVID-19 were included in the dataset. Where available, HLA class I and class II types were obtained from metadata supplied by the sample provider rather than from assay-based typing.

Results the study describes overall, beyond this receptor: How much clinical and demographic metadata was included differed by source and by participant, and the metadata was provided uncurated.

TCRbeta CDR3 regions were amplified from genomic DNA using the immunoSEQ Assay, a bias-controlled multiplex PCR. Per the authors' processing: Nucleated cell counts per sample were estimated from amplification of reference gene primers within the assay. To quantify the absolute abundance of each unique TCRbeta CDR3 rearrangement, sequence reads were collapsed and filtered. For each sample, productive Simpson clonality was calculated as the square root of Simpson's diversity index over productive rearrangements. TCRdb limited this immuneACCESS table to in-frame rearrangements with V and J called. A share of clones is missing; checked studies link under half to unresolved V genes, and the rest is unexplained. V and J calls and clone size are those listed in that table; D and trimming were worked out from the DNA. The sample table lists about 24,000 clones, around 81% of them with a count of one. The ten largest make up around 7% of the sample.

A remark on this clone: Its antigen is not yet known. Base qualities are not provided; no much larger clone lies one nucleotide away.

The germline V gene (reference sequence) supplies CDR1 SGHNT and CDR2 YYREEE. Cut back by 3 bases and 6 bases, the V and J ends lie 15 bases apart. From the cysteine through the phenylalanine, the CDR3 covers 15 amino acids. Only the CDR3 part of the read is kept: 45 bases, read in frame from the first base. Collaborating institutions collected whole blood in K2EDTA tubes following their own protocols. For TCRbeta analysis, collaborators shipped samples in one of three forms: frozen whole blood, isolated PBMCs, or DNA extracted from either of those sample types. The specimen sequenced was peripheral blood. The TCR was taken from a man between 65 and 85 years old with acute or convalescent COVID-19. The rearranged chain carries TRBV5-4 and TRBJ1-4, with a tentative D gene TRBD1 over 5 matching bases. The CDR3 region reads CASSSSQGGDEKLFF. The DNA reads as follows: TGTGCCAGCAGCTCAAGCCAGGGTGGAGATGAAAAACTGTTTTTT.